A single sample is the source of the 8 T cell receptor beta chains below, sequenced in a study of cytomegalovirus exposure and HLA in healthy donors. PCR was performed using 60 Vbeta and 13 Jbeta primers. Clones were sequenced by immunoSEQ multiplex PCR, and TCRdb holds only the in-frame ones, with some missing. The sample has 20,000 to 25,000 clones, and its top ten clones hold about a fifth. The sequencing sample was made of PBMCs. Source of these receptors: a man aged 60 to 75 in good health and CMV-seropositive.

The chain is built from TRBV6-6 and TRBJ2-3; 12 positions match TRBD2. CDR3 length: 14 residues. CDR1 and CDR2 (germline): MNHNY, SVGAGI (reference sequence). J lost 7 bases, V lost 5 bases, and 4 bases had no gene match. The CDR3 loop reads CASSRLAGENTQYF. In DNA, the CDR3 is TGTGCCAGCAGTCGACTAGCGGGAGAAAATACGCAGTATTTT.

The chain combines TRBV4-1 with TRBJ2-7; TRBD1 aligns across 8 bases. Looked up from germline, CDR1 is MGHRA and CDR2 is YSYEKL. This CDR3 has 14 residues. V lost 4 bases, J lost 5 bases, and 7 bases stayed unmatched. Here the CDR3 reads CASSPGQGTHEQYF. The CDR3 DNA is TGCGCCAGCAGCCCAGGACAGGGAACGCACGAGCAGTACTTC.

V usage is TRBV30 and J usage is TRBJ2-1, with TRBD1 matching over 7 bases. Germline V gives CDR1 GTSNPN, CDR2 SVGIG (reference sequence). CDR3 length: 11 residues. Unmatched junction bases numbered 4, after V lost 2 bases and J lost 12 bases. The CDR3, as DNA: TGTGCCTGGAGTTATGGGACAGCGCAGTTCTTC. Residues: CAWSYGTAQFF.

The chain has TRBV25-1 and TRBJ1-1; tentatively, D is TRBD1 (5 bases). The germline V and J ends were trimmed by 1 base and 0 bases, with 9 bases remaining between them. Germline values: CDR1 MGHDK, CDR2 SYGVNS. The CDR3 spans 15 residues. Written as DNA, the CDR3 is TGTGCCAGCAGTGAATGGGGCAGTTTGAACACTGAAGCTTTCTTT. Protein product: CASSEWGSLNTEAFF.

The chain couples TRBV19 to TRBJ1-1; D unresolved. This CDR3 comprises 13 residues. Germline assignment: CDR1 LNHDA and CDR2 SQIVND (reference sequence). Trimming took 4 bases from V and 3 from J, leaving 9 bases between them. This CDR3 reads CASSSRLDTEAFF. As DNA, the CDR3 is TGTGCCAGTAGTAGCCGTTTAGACACTGAAGCTTTCTTT.

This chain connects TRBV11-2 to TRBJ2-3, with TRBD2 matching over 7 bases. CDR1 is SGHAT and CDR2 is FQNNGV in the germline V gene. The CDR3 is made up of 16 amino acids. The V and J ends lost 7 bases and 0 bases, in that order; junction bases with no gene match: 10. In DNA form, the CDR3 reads TGTGCCAGCACCCGGATGGGCGGGGGTAGCACAGATACGCAGTATTTT. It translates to CASTRMGGGSTDTQYF.

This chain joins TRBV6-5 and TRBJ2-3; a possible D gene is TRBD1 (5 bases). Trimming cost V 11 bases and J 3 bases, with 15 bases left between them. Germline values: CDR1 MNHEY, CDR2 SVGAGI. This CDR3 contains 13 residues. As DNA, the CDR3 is TGTGCCGTACGTATGCCAGGGACAGATACGCAGTATTTT. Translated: CAVRMPGTDTQYF.

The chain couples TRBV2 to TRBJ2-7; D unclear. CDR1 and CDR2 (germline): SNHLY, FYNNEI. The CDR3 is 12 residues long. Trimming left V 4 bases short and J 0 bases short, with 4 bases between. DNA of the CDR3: TGTGCCAGCAGTGCCAGCTCCTACGAGCAGTACTTC. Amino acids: CASSASSYEQYF. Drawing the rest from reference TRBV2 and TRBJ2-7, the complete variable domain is EPEVTQTPSHQVTQMGQEVILRCVPISNHLYFYWYRQILGQKVEFLVSFYNNEISEKSEIFDDQFSVERPDGSNFTLKIRSTKLEDSAMYFCASSASSYEQYFGPGTRLTVT.